This paragraph covers one T cell receptor beta chain sequence. V lost 5 bases and J 4 bases, leaving 8 bases between the germline ends. The CDR3 has 12 amino acids. These data are taken from a study of blood T cell repertoires in COVID-19. Study background: There were acute and convalescent COVID-19 samples, and they came from the United States, Italy and Spain. Sources were T cells, B-cell-depleted T cells, or PBMCs; the material itself was cDNA or gDNA.

Original processing methods: Estimated nucleated cell counts came from reference gene primer amplification. Measured with immunoSEQ multiplex PCR; TCRdb has only the in-frame clones, and not every one. D and trimming come from the DNA, and the V and J calls and clone size come from that table. The repertoire holds 170,000 or so clones, 84% seen once, with 13% to 15% in the top ten. This sequence joins TRBV12-3 or TRBV12-4 and TRBJ1-2, with no clear D. The specimen was peripheral blood. This receptor was identified in a man aged 18 to 35 with active or convalescent COVID-19. In DNA form, the CDR3 reads TGTGCCAGCAGTCAGGTTGTCTATGGCTACACCTTC. It encodes CASSQVVYGYTF.